This TCR beta chain was identified in a study of radiotherapy plus CTLA-4 blockade in lung cancer. Study-level results: Blood saw expansion of tumor-derived TCR clones after radiotherapy plus ipilimumab.

Points on this clone: No antigen is known for it.

Produced via immunoSEQ multiplex PCR; TCRdb's table is partial and in-frame only. Of about 40,000 clones in the sample, around 86% were seen once. Looked up from germline, CDR1 is SEHNR and CDR2 is FQNEAQ (reference sequence). The CDR3 has 13 amino acids. V was clipped by 6 bases and J by 3 bases, with 12 bases between them. In chemo-refractory metastatic non-small-cell lung cancer, patients got ipilimumab CTLA-4 blockade together with focal radiation. The sample here was peripheral blood, taken from a patient treated with radiotherapy plus ipilimumab. This sequence originates from a human donor with non-small cell lung cancer whose response to radiotherapy plus ipilimumab could not be evaluated. V gene TRBV7-9 combines with J gene TRBJ2-7; D not resolved. The CDR3: CASSTSVGYEQYF. The DNA of the CDR3 is TGTGCCAGCAGTACCAGCGTCGGCTACGAGCAGTACTTC.